The source of this TCR beta chain is a study of T cell changes during pregnancy in multiple sclerosis. Germline lookup yields CDR1 SGHTA and CDR2 FQGNSA. Trimming stripped 8 bases from V and 1 base from J, with 6 bases between. The CDR3 sequence is 12 residues long. The assay was immunoSEQ multiplex PCR, and TCRdb's table has in-frame clones only and misses some. The sample holds tens of thousands of clones, more than 85% seen once. The origin of this receptor is a female donor with multiple sclerosis, enrolled in a pregnancy study. The rearrangement links TRBV7-2 to TRBJ1-5; tentatively, D is TRBD1 (5 bases). Specimen: peripheral blood, collected after pregnancy. In nucleotides, the CDR3 is TGTGCCAGCGGGGGGAGCAATCAGCCCCAGCATTTT. Protein sequence: CASGGSNQPQHF. The full variable domain, its missing parts supplied by reference TRBV7-2 and TRBJ1-5, is GAGVSQSPSNKVTEKGKDVELRCDPISGHTALYWYRQSLGQGLEFLIYFQGNSAPDKSGLPSDRFSAERTGGSVSTLTIQRTQQEDSAVYLCASGGSNQPQHFGDGTRLSIL.